This TCR beta chain was obtained from a study of blood T cell repertoires in COVID-19. Overall study context: COVID-19 samples, acute and convalescent, were from the United States, Italy and Spain. Sources were T cells, B-cell-depleted T cells, or PBMCs; the material itself was cDNA or gDNA.

As handled by the study authors: Scientists estimated how many nucleated cells there were by amplifying reference gene primers. Here immunoSEQ multiplex PCR was the method, and the copy in TCRdb shows in-frame clones only, minus some. For V, J and clone size, that table is used; D and trimming come from the DNA. Altogether around 140,000 clones are present, around 90% being singletons, with the ten largest covering approximately 1.8%. This sequence originates from a man aged 70 or older with acute or convalescent COVID-19. The specimen was peripheral blood.

The CDR3 nucleotides are TGTGCCAGCAGCCATCCCGGTGAGGGTGGTGGCTACACCTTC. Its translation is CASSHPGEGGGYTF. This chain connects TRBV3-1 (or the pseudogene TRBV3-2) to TRBJ1-2, with unresolved D. Germline V CDR1 and CDR2: LGHDT, YNNKEL (reference sequence). Trimming removed 3 bases at V and 7 bases at J, with 15 bases between. CDR3 length: 14 amino acids.